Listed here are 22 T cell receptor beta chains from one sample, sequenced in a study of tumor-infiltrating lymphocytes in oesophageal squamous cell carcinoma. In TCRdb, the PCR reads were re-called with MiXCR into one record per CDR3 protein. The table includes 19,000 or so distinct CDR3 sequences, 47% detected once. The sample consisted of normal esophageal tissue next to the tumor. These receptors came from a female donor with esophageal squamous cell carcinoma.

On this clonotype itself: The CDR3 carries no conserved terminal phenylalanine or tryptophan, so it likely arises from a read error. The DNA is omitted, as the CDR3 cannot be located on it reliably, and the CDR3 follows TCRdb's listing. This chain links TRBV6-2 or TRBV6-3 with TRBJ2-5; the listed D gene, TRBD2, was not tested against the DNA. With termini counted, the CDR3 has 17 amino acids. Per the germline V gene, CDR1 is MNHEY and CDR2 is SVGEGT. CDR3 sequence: CASSYAGGSSQPLHFGN.

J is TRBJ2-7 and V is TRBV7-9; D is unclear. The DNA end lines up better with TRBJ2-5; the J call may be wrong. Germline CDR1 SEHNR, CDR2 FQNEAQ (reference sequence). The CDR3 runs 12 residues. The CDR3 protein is CASSSRGETQYF. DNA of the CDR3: TGTGCCAGCAGCTCACGAGGAGAGACCCAGTACTTC.

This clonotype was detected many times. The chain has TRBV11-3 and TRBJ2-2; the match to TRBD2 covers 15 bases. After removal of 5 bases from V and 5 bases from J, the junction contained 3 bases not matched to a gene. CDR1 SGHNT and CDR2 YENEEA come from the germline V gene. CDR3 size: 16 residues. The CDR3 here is CASSPGLAGGTGELFF. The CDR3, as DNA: TGTGCCAGCAGCCCTGGACTAGCGGGAGGGACCGGGGAGCTGTTTTTT.

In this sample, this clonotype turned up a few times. CDR3 DNA sequence: TGTGCCACCAGTGCCGGGACAGGGGGCTCAAATGAGCAGTTCTTC. It yields the protein CATSAGTGGSNEQFF. This chain links TRBV24-1 with TRBJ2-1, with 12 bases aligning to TRBD1. This CDR3 comprises 15 residues. Trimming cost V 5 bases and J 7 bases; bases outside gene matches: 5. Germline assignment: CDR1 KGHDR and CDR2 SFDVKD.

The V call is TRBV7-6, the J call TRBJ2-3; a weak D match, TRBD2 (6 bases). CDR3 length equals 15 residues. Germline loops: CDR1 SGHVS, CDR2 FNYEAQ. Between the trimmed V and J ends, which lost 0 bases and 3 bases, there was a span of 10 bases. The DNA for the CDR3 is TGTGCCAGCAGCTTAGCGGGAGGAAGTACAGATACGCAGTATTTT. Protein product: CASSLAGGSTDTQYF. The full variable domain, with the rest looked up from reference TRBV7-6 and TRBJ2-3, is GAGVSQSPRYKVTKRGQDVALRCDPISGHVSLYWYRQALGQGPEFLTYFNYEAQQDKSGLPNDRFSAERPEGSISTLTIQRTEQRDSAMYRCASSLAGGSTDTQYFGPGTRLTVL.

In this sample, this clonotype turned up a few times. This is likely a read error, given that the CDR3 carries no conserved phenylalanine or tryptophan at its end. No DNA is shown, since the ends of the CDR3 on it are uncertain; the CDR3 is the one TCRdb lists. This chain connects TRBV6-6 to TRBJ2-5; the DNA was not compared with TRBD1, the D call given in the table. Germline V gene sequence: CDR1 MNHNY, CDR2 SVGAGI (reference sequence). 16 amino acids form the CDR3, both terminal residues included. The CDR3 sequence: CASSYSRRGDEQFFGA.

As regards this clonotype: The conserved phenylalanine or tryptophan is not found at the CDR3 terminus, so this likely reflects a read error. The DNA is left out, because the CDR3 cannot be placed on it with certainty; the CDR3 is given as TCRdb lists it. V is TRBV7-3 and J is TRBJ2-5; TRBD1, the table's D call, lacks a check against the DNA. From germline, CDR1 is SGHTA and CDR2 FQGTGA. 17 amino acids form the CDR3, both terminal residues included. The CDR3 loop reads CASRSTPSVDYGYTFGA.

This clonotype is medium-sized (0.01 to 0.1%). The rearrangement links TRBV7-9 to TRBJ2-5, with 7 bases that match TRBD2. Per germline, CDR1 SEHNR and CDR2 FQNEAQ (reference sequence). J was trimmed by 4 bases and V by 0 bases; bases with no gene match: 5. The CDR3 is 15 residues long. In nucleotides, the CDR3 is TGTGCCAGCAGCTTAGCCGCGGGAGTGGGAGAGACCCAGTACTTC. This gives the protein CASSLAAGVGETQYF. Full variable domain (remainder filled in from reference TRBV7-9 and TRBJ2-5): DTGVSQNPRHKITKRGQNVTFRCDPISEHNRLYWYRQTLGQGPEFLTYFQNEAQLEKSRLLSDRFSAERPKGSFSTLEIQRTEQGDSAMYLCASSLAAGVGETQYFGPGTRLLVL.

CDR3 in DNA: TGTGCCAGCAGCCGGGACAGGGGGAGCTACGAGCAGTACTTC. Translated: CASSRDRGSYEQYF. The chain couples TRBV7-3 to TRBJ2-1, with TRBD1 identical over 11 bases. The assigned J gene may be wrong: the sequence end matches TRBJ2-7 better. Germline CDR1 is SGHTA and CDR2 is FQGTGA. This CDR3 region has 14 residues.

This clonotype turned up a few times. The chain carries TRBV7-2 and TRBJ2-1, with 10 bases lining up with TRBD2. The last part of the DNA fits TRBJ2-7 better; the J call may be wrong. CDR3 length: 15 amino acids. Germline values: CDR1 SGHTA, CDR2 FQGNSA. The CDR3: CASSLDTSGNYEQYF. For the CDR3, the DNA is TGTGCCAGCAGCTTAGACACTAGCGGGAACTACGAGCAGTACTTC.

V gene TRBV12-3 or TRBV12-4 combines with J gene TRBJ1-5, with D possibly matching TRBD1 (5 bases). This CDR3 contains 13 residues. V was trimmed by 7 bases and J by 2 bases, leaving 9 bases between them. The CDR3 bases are TGTGCCAGCACTACGGGGGGCAATCAGCCCCAGCATTTT. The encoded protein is CASTTGGNQPQHF.

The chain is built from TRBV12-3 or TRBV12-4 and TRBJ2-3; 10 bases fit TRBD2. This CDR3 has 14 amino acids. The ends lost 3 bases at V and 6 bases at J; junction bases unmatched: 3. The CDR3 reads CASSFSGRGDTQYF. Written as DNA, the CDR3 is TGTGCCAGCAGTTTCAGCGGGAGGGGGGATACGCAGTATTTT.

CDR3 bases: TGTGCCAGCAGCGTGAGGGAGGAAAAACTGTTTTTT. This encodes CASSVREEKLFF. This rearrangement joins TRBV9 to TRBJ1-4; D is ambiguous. V lost 2 bases and J 8 bases, leaving 7 bases between the germline ends. Germline lookup yields CDR1 SGDLS and CDR2 YYNGEE. The CDR3 loop spans 12 amino acids. The full variable domain, completed using reference TRBV9 and TRBJ1-4, is DSGVTQTPKHLITATGQRVTLRCSPRSGDLSVYWYQQSLDQGLQFLIQYYNGEERAKGNILERFSAQQFPDLHSELNLSSLELGDSALYFCASSVREEKLFFGSGTQLSVL.

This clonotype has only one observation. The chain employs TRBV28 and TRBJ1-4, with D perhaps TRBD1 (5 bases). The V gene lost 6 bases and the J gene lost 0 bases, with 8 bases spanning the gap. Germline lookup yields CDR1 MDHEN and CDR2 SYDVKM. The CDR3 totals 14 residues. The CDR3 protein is CASRQTATNEKLFF. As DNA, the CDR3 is TGTGCCAGCAGGCAGACAGCAACTAATGAAAAACTGTTTTTT.

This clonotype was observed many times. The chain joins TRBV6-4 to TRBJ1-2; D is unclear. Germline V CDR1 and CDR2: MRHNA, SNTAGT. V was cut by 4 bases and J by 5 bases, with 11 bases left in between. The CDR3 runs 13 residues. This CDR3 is CASSANTWYGYTF. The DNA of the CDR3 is TGTGCCAGCAGTGCTAATACGTGGTATGGCTACACCTTC.

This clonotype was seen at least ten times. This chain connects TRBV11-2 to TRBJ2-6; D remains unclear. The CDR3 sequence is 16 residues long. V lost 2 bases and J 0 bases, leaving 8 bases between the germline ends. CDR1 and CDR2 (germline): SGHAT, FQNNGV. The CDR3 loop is CASSLLWSSGANVLTF. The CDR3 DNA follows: TGTGCCAGCAGCTTACTTTGGTCCTCTGGGGCCAACGTCCTGACTTTC.

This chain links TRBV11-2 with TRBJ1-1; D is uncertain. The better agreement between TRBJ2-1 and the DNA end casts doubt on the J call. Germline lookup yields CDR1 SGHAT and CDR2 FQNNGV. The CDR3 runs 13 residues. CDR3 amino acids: CASSPSGLGEQFF. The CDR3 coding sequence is TGTGCCAGCAGCCCCTCCGGTTTGGGGGAGCAGTTCTTC.

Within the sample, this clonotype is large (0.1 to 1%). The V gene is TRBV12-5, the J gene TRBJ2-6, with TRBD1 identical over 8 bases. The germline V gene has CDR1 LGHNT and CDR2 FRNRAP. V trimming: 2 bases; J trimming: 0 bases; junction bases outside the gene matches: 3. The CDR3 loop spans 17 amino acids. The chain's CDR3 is CASGLSGGNSGANVLTF. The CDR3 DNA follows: TGTGCTAGTGGTTTGTCAGGGGGCAACTCTGGGGCCAACGTCCTGACTTTC. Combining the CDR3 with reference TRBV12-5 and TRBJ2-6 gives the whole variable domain DARVTQTPRHKVTEMGQEVTMRCQPILGHNTVFWYRQTMMQGLELLAYFRNRAPLDDSGMPKDRFSAEMPDATLATLKIQPSEPRDSAVYFCASGLSGGNSGANVLTFGAGSRLTVL.

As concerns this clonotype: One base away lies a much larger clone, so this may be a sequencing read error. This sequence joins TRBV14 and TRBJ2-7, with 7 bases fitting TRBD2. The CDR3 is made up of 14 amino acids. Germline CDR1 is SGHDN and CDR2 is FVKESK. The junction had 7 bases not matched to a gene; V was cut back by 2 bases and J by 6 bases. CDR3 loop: CASSQKRTGGEQYF. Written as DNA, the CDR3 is TGTGCCAGCAGCCAAAAAAGAACGGGGGGCGAGCAGTACTTC.

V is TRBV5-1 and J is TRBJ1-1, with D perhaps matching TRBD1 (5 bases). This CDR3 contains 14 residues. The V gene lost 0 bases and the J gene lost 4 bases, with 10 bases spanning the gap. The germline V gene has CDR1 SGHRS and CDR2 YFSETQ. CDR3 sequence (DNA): TGCGCCAGCAGCTTGGGGGGGGGAGGCACTGAAGCTTTCTTT. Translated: CASSLGGGGTEAFF. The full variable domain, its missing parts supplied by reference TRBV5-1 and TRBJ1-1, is KAGVTQTPRYLIKTRGQQVTLSCSPISGHRSVSWYQQTPGQGLQFLFEYFSETQRNKGNFPGRFSGRQFSNSRSEMNVSTLELGDSALYLCASSLGGGGTEAFFGQGTRLTVV.

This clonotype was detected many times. The CDR3 region is CASSQEVKAANEQFF. The CDR3 region has the DNA TGTGCCAGCAGCCAAGAGGTGAAGGCAGCAAATGAGCAGTTCTTC. The V gene is TRBV4-2, the J gene TRBJ2-1; D remains ambiguous. The length of the CDR3 is 15 residues. The germline CDR1 and CDR2 sequences are LGHNA and YNFKEQ. The V end was cut by 0 bases, the J end by 7 bases, with 13 bases between.

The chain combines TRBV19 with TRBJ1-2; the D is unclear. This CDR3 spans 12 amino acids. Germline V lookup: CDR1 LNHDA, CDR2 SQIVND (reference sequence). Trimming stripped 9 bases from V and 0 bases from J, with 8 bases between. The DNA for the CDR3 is TGTGCCAGCGGGCCTCCTAACTATGGCTACACCTTC. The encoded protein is CASGPPNYGYTF.